The present TCR beta chain was sequenced within a study of cytomegalovirus exposure and HLA in healthy donors. Study conclusions and caveats: Through in vitro validation, a few CMV-associated chains were shown to be specific for CMV antigens. Rarity marked most TCR sequences, yet some public TCRs occurred in many donors.

This clone is a singleton in its sample. Its antigen is unknown. The repertoire was sequenced with immunoSEQ multiplex PCR; TCRdb's copy has only in-frame clones and lacks some. This sample carries over 50,000 clones, 90% to 96% of them seen once, and the ten largest clones take around 1%. CDR1 and CDR2 from the germline V gene are LNHDA and SQIVND (reference sequence). The CDR3 is made up of 14 amino acids. V trimming: 3 bases; J trimming: 6 bases; junction bases outside the gene matches: 4. The TCR originated in a woman aged 18-29 years in good health and CMV-seronegative. This chain uses TRBV19 with TRBJ2-7, with 11 nucleotides matching TRBD1. Sequencing was done on a sample of PBMCs. CDR3 nucleotides: TGTGCCAGTAGTATTGGACAGGGGGCTGGCGAGCAGTACTTC. It codes for CASSIGQGAGEQYF. The full variable domain, completed using reference TRBV19 and TRBJ2-7, is DGGITQSPKYLFRKEGQNVTLSCEQNLNHDAMYWYRQDPGQGLRLIYYSQIVNDFQKGDIAEGYSVSREKKESFPLTVTSAQKNPTAFYLCASSIGQGAGEQYFGPGTRLTVT.